Shown below are 14 T cell receptor beta chains from a single sample sequenced in a study of shared clonotypes between healthy human individuals. Clones were read by immunoSEQ multiplex PCR, and TCRdb kept only the in-frame ones, dropping some. The sample lists about 95,000 clones, 67% occurring once. Sequencing was performed on memory CD8+ T cells sorted from blood. Stated subset: CD45RO+ cells pooled with CCR7-negative TemRA cells. Every receptor here comes from a man aged 30 to 45 in good health.

The V call is TRBV5-4, the J call TRBJ2-3, with 7 bases fitting TRBD2. V shed 4 bases, J shed 0 bases, and the junction held 8 bases outside the gene matches. In germline, CDR1 is SGHNT, CDR2 YYREEE (reference sequence). CDR3 length: 16 amino acids. CDR3 coding DNA: TGTGCCAGCAGCGGAGGGGCGGGAGAAAGCACAGATACGCAGTATTTT. Translating gives CASSGGAGESTDTQYF.

V usage is TRBV27 and J usage is TRBJ2-7; 9 positions match TRBD1. Germline V gene lookup returns CDR1 MNHEY and CDR2 SMNVEV (reference sequence). CDR3 length: 15 residues. Trimming removed 3 bases from V and 7 bases from J; junction bases left unmatched: 10. Written as DNA, the CDR3 is TGTGCCAGCAGTTTCCCCGGGACAGGGACGGGGGAGCAGTACTTC. Translation: CASSFPGTGTGEQYF.

This clone was found a few times. The chain combines TRBV21-1 with TRBJ2-1; TRBD1, the table's D call, was not compared with the DNA. TRBV21-1 is deemed a pseudogene. The CDR3 runs to 15 residues. CDR3 nucleotide sequence: TGTGCCAGCAGGAGCCCGGGACAGGGATACGATGAGCAGTTCTTC. It specifies CASRSPGQGYDEQFF.

This chain joins TRBV4-2 and TRBJ1-1, with D possibly matching TRBD1 (6 bases). V was trimmed by 5 bases and J by 4 bases, leaving 11 bases between them. The CDR3 contains 13 residues. The V gene's germline CDR1 is LGHNA and CDR2 YNFKEQ. The CDR3 region is CASSSGRGTEAFF. CDR3 DNA: TGTGCCAGCAGCTCAGGCAGGGGCACTGAAGCTTTCTTT.

This clone appeared once. V usage is TRBV5-1 and J usage is TRBJ1-1; no reliable D call. V was pared by 1 base and J by 9 bases, with 13 bases between. Germline V gene lookup returns CDR1 SGHRS and CDR2 YFSETQ. This CDR3 is built from 13 residues. CDR3 region: CASSLWEASKAFF. The CDR3 DNA reads as TGCGCCAGCAGCTTGTGGGAAGCGTCGAAAGCTTTCTTT.

The chain has TRBV25-1 and TRBJ2-1; D gene ambiguous. Trimming removed 3 bases from V and 6 bases from J, with 6 bases in between. The CDR3 totals 12 residues. The germline CDR1 and CDR2 sequences are MGHDK and SYGVNS. CDR3 residues: CASSELFNEQFF. CDR3 coding DNA: TGTGCCAGCAGTGAGTTGTTCAATGAGCAGTTCTTC.

CDR3 bases: TGTGCCAGCAGCGCCCGACAGGGGGTTGGCAATCAGCCCCAGCATTTT. Translated, it gives CASSARQGVGNQPQHF. The chain joins TRBV5-5 to TRBJ1-5; TRBD1 agrees at 9 bases. Trimming at V came to 4 bases and at J to 2 bases, leaving 7 bases not matched to a gene. Per the germline V gene, CDR1 is SGHKS and CDR2 is YYEKEE (reference sequence). The CDR3 is 16 amino acids.

This clone was counted a few times. CDR3 residues: CASSLNFMTIRLTGQYF. The DNA of the CDR3 is TGCGCCAGCAGCCTGAATTTCATGACAATTAGACTTACTGGGCAGTATTTT. J is TRBJ2-3 and V is TRBV5-1; D is undetermined. Trimming cost V 4 bases and J 11 bases, with 29 bases left between them. The CDR3 contains 17 residues. Germline V CDR1 and CDR2: SGHRS, YFSETQ.

The chain couples TRBV7-8 to TRBJ2-7; 9 bases match TRBD1. Unmatched junction bases numbered 8, after V lost 5 bases and J lost 6 bases. Germline V gene data show CDR1 as SGHVS and CDR2 as FQNEAQ. The CDR3 has 14 amino acids. The CDR3 reads CASSGHRGQGEQYF. The DNA for the CDR3 is TGTGCCAGCAGCGGACACAGGGGGCAGGGCGAGCAGTACTTC.

Here the CDR3 DNA reads TGCAGCGTTGAAGATCTGGACAGAGTGAACACCGGGGAGCTGTTTTTT. It specifies CSVEDLDRVNTGELFF. This chain connects TRBV29-1 to TRBJ2-2; D might be TRBD1 (6 bases). Germline loops: CDR1 SQVTM, CDR2 ANQGSEA. This CDR3 region has 16 residues. V gave up 0 bases and J gave up 1 base, with 12 bases separating them.

Only one count was recorded for this clone. The V gene is TRBV10-3, the J gene TRBJ2-7; D not certain. CDR1 is ENHRY and CDR2 is SYGVKD in the germline V gene. Trimming shortened V by 5 bases and J by 2 bases, and 7 bases separated the two germline ends. The CDR3 extends over 12 amino acids. Written as DNA, the CDR3 is TGTGCCATCAGTCTTGACACCTACGAGCAGTACTTC. Translation: CAISLDTYEQYF.

This clone was seen a handful of times. The genes are TRBV5-3 and TRBJ1-1; 8 nucleotides match TRBD1. TRBV5-3 is classed as an ORF, of uncertain function. The CDR3 has 13 amino acids. J was trimmed by 10 bases and V by 2 bases; bases with no gene match: 7. The chain's CDR3 is CARSLNRGNGAFF. The CDR3 region has the DNA TGTGCCAGAAGCTTAAACAGGGGGAACGGAGCTTTCTTT.

This clone was seen a handful of times. The CDR3 reads CASSPLAGGPYEQYF. Written as DNA, the CDR3 is TGTGCCAGCAGCCCCCTAGCGGGTGGTCCCTACGAGCAGTACTTC. V is TRBV7-9 and J is TRBJ2-7, with 8 nucleotides matching TRBD2. This CDR3 region has 15 residues. Germline assignment: CDR1 SEHNR and CDR2 FQNEAQ (reference sequence). Unmatched junction bases numbered 8, after V lost 5 bases and J lost 2 bases.

This sequence joins TRBV18 and TRBJ2-7; 8 bases are a match to TRBD2. Germline V gives CDR1 KGHSH, CDR2 LQKENI. The CDR3 extends over 12 amino acids. J lost 12 bases, V lost 3 bases, and 7 bases had no gene match. The chain's CDR3 is CASSPGLEDLYF. CDR3 in DNA: TGTGCCAGCTCACCGGGACTAGAGGATTTGTACTTC.